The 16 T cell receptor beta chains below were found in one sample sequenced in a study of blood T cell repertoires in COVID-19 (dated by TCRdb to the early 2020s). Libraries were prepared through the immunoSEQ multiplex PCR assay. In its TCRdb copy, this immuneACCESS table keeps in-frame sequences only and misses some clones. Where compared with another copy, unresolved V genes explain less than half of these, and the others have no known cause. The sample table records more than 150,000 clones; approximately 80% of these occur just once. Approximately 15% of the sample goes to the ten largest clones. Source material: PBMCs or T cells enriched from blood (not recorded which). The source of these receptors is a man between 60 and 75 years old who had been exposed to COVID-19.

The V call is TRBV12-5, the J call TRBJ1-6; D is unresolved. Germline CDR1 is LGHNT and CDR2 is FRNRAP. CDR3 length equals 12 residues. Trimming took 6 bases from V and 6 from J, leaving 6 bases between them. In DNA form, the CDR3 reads TGTGCTAGTGGATCCAGTAATTCACCCCTCCACTTT. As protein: CASGSSNSPLHF.

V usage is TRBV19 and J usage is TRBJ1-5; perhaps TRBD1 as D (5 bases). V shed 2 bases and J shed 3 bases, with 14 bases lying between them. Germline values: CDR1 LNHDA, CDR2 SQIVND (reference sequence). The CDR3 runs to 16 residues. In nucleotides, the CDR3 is TGTGCCAGTAGTATATTGGGGCGGTCTCTCAATCAGCCCCAGCATTTT. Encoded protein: CASSILGRSLNQPQHF.

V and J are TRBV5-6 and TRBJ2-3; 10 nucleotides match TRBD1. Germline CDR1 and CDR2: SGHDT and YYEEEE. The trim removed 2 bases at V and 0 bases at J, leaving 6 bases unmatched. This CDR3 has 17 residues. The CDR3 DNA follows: TGTGCCAGCAGCTTTGTGGACAGGGGGGCGAGCACAGATACGCAGTATTTT. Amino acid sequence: CASSFVDRGASTDTQYF.

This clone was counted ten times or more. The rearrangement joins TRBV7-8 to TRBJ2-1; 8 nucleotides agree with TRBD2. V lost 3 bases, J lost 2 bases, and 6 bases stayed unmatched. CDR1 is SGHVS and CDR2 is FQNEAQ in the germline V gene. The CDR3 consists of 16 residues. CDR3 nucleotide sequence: TGTGCCAGCAGCTTTGGACTAGCTTCGCCCTACAATGAGCAGTTCTTC. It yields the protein CASSFGLASPYNEQFF.

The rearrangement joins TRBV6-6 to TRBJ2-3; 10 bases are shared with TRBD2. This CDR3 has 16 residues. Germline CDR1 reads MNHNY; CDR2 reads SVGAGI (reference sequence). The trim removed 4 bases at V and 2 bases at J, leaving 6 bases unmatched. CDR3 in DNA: TGTGCCAGCAGTTGGTCTAGCGGGAGAATCACAGATACGCAGTATTTT. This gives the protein CASSWSSGRITDTQYF.

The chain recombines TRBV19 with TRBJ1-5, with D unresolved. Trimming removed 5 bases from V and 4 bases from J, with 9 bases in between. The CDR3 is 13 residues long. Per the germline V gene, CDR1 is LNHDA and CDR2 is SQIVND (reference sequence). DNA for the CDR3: TGTGCCAGTAGTTTTGGTCAGAATCAGCCCCAGCATTTT. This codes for CASSFGQNQPQHF. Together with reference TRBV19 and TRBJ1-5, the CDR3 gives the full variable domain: DGGITQSPKYLFRKEGQNVTLSCEQNLNHDAMYWYRQDPGQGLRLIYYSQIVNDFQKGDIAEGYSVSREKKESFPLTVTSAQKNPTAFYLCASSFGQNQPQHFGDGTRLSIL.

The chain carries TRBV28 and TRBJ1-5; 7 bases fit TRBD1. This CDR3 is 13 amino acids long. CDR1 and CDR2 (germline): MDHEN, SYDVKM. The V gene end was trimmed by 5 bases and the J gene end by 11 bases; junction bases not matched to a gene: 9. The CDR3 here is CASSLTGQGAQHF. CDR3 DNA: TGTGCCAGCAGTCTGACAGGGCAGGGGGCCCAGCATTTT.

CDR3 residues: CAWSVILGVEQYF. Here the CDR3 DNA reads TGTGCCTGGAGTGTAATATTAGGGGTCGAGCAGTACTTC. This chain joins TRBV30 and TRBJ2-7; TRBD1 is a possible D gene (5 bases). V lost 0 bases and J lost 6, with 12 bases in between. The CDR3 is made up of 13 amino acids. Germline loops: CDR1 GTSNPN, CDR2 SVGIG (reference sequence).

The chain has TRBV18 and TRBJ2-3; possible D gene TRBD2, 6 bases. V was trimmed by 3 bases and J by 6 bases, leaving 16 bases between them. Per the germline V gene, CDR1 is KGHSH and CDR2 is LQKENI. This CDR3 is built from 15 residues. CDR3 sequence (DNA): TGTGCCAGCTCACCTCCCGGGACTCGTGAGGATACGCAGTATTTT. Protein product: CASSPPGTREDTQYF. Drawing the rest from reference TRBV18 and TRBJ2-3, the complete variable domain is NAGVMQNPRHLVRRRGQEARLRCSPMKGHSHVYWYRQLPEEGLKFMVYLQKENIIDESGMPKERFSAEFPKEGPSILRIQQVVRGDSAAYFCASSPPGTREDTQYFGPGTRLTVL.

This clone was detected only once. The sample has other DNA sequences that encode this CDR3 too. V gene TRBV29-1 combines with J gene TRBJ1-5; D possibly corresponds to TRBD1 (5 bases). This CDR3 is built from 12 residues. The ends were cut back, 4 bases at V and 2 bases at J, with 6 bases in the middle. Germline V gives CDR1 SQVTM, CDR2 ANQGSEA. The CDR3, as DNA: TGCAGCGTTGGGGGGGGCAATCAGCCCCAGCATTTT. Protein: CSVGGGNQPQHF.

In nucleotides, the CDR3 is TGTGCCAGCAGCTCCGGGACTATGGAGGATACGCAGTATTTT. Translating it yields CASSSGTMEDTQYF. The genes are TRBV9 and TRBJ2-3; 7 bases align to TRBD2. The trim removed 4 bases at V and 6 bases at J, leaving 8 bases unmatched. Germline CDR1 reads SGDLS; CDR2 reads YYNGEE. This CDR3 has 14 amino acids.

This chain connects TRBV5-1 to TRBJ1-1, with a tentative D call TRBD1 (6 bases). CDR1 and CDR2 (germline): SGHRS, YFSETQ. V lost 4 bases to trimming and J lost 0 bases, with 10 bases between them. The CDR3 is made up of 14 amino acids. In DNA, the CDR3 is TGCGCCAGCAGCAAGGGGACACTGAACACTGAAGCTTTCTTT. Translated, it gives CASSKGTLNTEAFF.

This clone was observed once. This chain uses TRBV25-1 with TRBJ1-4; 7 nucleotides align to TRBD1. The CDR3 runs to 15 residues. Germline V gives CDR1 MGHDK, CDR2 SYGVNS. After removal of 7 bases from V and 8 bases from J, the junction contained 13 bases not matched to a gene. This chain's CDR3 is CASTFPGQSGEKLFF. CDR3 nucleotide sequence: TGTGCCAGCACCTTCCCGGGACAGTCAGGCGAAAAACTGTTTTTT.

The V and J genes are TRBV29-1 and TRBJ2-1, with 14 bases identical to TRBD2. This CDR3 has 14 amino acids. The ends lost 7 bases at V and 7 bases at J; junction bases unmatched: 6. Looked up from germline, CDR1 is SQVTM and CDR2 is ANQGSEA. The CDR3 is CSGLAGGPWNEQFF. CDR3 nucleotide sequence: TGCAGCGGACTAGCGGGAGGGCCTTGGAATGAGCAGTTCTTC.

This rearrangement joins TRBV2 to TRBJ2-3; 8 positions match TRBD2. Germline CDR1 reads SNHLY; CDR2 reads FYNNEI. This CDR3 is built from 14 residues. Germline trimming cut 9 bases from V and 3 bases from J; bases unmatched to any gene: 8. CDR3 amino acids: CASSGIVATDTQYF. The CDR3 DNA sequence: TGTGCCAGTAGCGGGATCGTTGCAACAGATACGCAGTATTTT.

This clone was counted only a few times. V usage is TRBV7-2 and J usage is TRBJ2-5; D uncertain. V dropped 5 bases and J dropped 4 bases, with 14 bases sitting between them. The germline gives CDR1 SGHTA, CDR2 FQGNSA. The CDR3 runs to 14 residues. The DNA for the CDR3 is TGTGCCAGCAGCCCCCCCCCGGGTGGAGAGACCCAGTACTTC. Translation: CASSPPPGGETQYF.